This TCR beta chain appears in the sequencing data of a study of T cell repertoires in cytomegalovirus infection. Findings and caveats of the study: People with CMV and the relevant HLA were identified by cumulative public TCR beta family frequency. Dominant in the ex vivo response were TCR beta clonotypes restricted by HLA-C and specific for CMV.

In TCRdb, the reads were re-called with MiXCR into one record per CDR3 protein. The sample consists of 450,000 to 600,000 distinct CDR3 sequences, 40% to 50% of them appearing once. This clonotype was observed once. What it binds is unknown. The TCR originated in a human donor in good health (CMV status not recorded). Some clones in this sample may be carry-over from other donors' samples. The sample was cultured PBMCs, taken from culture after CMV antigen stimulation.

The CDR3 DNA reads as TGTGCCAGCAGCTCTCTCAGCGGCACAGGGGGCGCTGGGTCACCCCTCCACTTT. Amino acids: CASSSLSGTGGAGSPLHF. The V gene is TRBV7-6, the J gene TRBJ1-6; 9 bases line up with TRBD1. The CDR3 is 18 amino acids. The V gene's germline CDR1 is SGHVS and CDR2 FNYEAQ. The V and J ends lost 4 bases and 10 bases, in that order; junction bases with no gene match: 17.